A single T cell receptor (beta chain) is shown here with its context. The entry originates in a study of long-term antiretroviral therapy in people with HIV. Among participants with HIV, every one received treatment in the United States. Survey level was the resolution at which the v3.0 immunoSEQ assay ran. Sequencing was performed with immunoSEQ multiplex PCR; in TCRdb, only in-frame clones are kept and a portion is missing. The sample consists of some 19,000 clones, about 90% of them appearing once. Sequenced here: unsorted PBMCs, sampled approximately 2.5 years after starting antiretroviral therapy. The receptor's source is a woman in her 50s with HIV.

The chain's CDR3 is CASRSIRVNYGYTF. The CDR3 DNA reads as TGTGCCAGCAGATCCATCAGGGTTAACTATGGCTACACCTTC. The chain joins TRBV28 to TRBJ1-2; D may be TRBD1 (5 bases). The CDR3 totals 14 residues. CDR1 and CDR2 (germline): MDHEN, SYDVKM. V shed 6 bases and J shed 1 base, with 12 bases lying between them.